Detailed here is one TCR beta chain. This CDR3 spans 14 amino acids. Germline values: CDR1 MGHDK, CDR2 SYGVNS. V lost 3 bases and J 4 bases, leaving 10 bases between the germline ends. The data were taken from a study of cytomegalovirus exposure and HLA in healthy donors. TCRdb's copy holds only in-frame clones and misses some; the assay was immunoSEQ multiplex PCR. The repertoire has some 120,000 clones, about 96% of them found once; the top ten carry 1.7%. The gene calls are TRBV25-1 and TRBJ2-1, with D unclear. The TCR was taken from a man between 18 and 35 years old in good health and CMV-seronegative. The material sequenced was PBMCs. The CDR3 sequence is CASSDHSIYNEQFF. The CDR3 DNA reads TGTGCCAGCAGTGACCATAGCATATACAATGAGCAGTTCTTC.